This T cell receptor (beta chain) was profiled in a study of cytomegalovirus exposure and HLA in healthy donors. Overall study results and limits: Exclusion applied to some V segments, including TRBV6-2 and TRBV6-3, as they were indistinguishable. Earlier analysis yielded a pattern in which most TCR beta V segments were productive about 90% or about 30% of the time. Reports credit the classifier with highly specific, highly sensitive diagnosis of cytomegalovirus status.

CDR3 length: 18 residues. With V trimmed by 5 bases and J by 6 bases, 14 bases remained unmatched. Germline assignment: CDR1 SGHVS and CDR2 FNYEAQ. Points on this clone: Antigen specificity is unknown.

PCR used 60 Vbeta primers and 13 Jbeta primers. Measured with immunoSEQ multiplex PCR; TCRdb has only the in-frame clones, and not every one. The sample has 180,000 or so clones, around 85% seen once. The TCR originated in a man in his late teens or twenties in good health and CMV-seropositive. The sequencing input was PBMCs. The chain links TRBV7-6 to TRBJ1-6; TRBD1 matches 9 bases. The CDR3 reads CASSLGGTGPVGNSPLHF. CDR3 in DNA: TGTGCCAGCAGCCTAGGGGGGACAGGGCCAGTTGGTAATTCACCCCTCCACTTT.